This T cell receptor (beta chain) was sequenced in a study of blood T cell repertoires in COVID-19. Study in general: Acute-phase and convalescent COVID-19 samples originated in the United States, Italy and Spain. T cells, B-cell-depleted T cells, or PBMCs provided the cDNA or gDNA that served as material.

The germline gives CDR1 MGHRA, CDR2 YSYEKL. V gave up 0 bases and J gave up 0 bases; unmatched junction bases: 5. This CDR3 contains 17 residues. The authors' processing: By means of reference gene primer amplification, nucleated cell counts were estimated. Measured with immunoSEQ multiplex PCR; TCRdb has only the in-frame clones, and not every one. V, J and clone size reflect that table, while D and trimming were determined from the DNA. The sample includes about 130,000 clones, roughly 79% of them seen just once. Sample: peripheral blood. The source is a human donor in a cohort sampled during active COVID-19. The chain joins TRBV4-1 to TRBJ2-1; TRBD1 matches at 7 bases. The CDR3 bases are TGCGCCAGCAGCCAAGATCCGAGGGGGCCCTCCTACAATGAGCAGTTCTTC. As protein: CASSQDPRGPSYNEQFF.